Below are 15 T cell receptor beta chains sequenced from a single sample in a study of blood T cell repertoires in COVID-19. Here immunoSEQ multiplex PCR was the method, and the copy in TCRdb shows in-frame clones only, minus some. This sample has nearly 60,000 clones, with around 90% found just once. Sequencing input: peripheral blood. The source of these receptors is a man aged 55-75 years with active COVID-19.

The chain is built from TRBV7-6 and TRBJ2-1, with D perhaps TRBD2 (5 bases). The CDR3 runs to 16 residues. With 5 bases removed from V and 4 bases from J, the gap between germline ends came to 18 bases. Germline CDR1 SGHVS, CDR2 FNYEAQ. The CDR3 coding sequence is TGTGCCAGCAGCCACGGCGCGGGCTCTAGGTACAATGAGCAGTTCTTC. Protein: CASSHGAGSRYNEQFF.

The chain links TRBV5-6 to TRBJ1-1, with TRBD1 matching 7 bases. The CDR3 has 15 amino acids. V dropped 2 bases and J dropped 1; count of bases not matched to a gene: 5. Germline loops: CDR1 SGHDT, CDR2 YYEEEE. Here the CDR3 reads CASSFYRGQNTEAFF. The CDR3 nucleotides read TGTGCCAGCAGCTTTTACAGGGGCCAGAACACTGAAGCTTTCTTT. The entire variable domain, with the rest obtained from reference TRBV5-6 and TRBJ1-1, is as follows: DAGVTQSPTHLIKTRGQQVTLRCSPKSGHDTVSWYQQALGQGPQFIFQYYEEEERQRGNFPDRFSGHQFPNYSSELNVNALLLGDSALYLCASSFYRGQNTEAFFGQGTRLTVV.

This chain links TRBV7-8 with TRBJ1-5; D not certain. V lost 6 bases and J 6 bases, leaving 15 bases between the germline ends. The CDR3 spans 14 residues. Per the germline V gene, CDR1 is SGHVS and CDR2 is FQNEAQ. The CDR3: CASSPPGTGQPQHF. CDR3 sequence (DNA): TGTGCCAGCAGTCCTCCAGGTACCGGTCAGCCCCAGCATTTT.

This chain's CDR3 is CASSLRTGSIGSEAFF. In nucleotides, the CDR3 is TGTGCCAGCAGCCTCCGGACAGGTAGTATTGGCTCTGAAGCTTTCTTT. The chain has TRBV7-9 and TRBJ1-1; TRBD1 agrees at 7 bases. Germline CDR1 and CDR2: SEHNR and FQNEAQ (reference sequence). V shed 5 bases and J 6 bases; nucleotides not matched to a gene: 15. The CDR3 length is 16 residues.

The chain has TRBV7-3 and TRBJ2-3; 8 positions agree with TRBD1. J was trimmed by 4 bases and V by 4 bases; bases with no gene match: 4. The CDR3 contains 14 residues. Germline-derived CDR1 and CDR2 are SGHTA and FQGTGA. The CDR3 DNA follows: TGTGCCAGCAGCTCGGACAGGGTCCCAGATACGCAGTATTTT. It is translated as CASSSDRVPDTQYF.

The rearrangement uses TRBV27 and TRBJ2-3, with 9 nucleotides matching TRBD1. CDR3 length equals 16 residues. Trimming cost V 4 bases and J 2 bases; bases outside gene matches: 7. The germline gives CDR1 MNHEY, CDR2 SMNVEV (reference sequence). CDR3 residues: CASSSLTGGYTDTQYF. CDR3 DNA: TGTGCCAGCAGTTCATTGACAGGGGGTTACACAGATACGCAGTATTTT.

This chain connects TRBV18 to TRBJ1-2; 8 bases fit TRBD1. With 3 bases clipped from V and 4 bases from J, the junction kept 7 bases outside the gene matches. Germline V lookup: CDR1 KGHSH, CDR2 LQKENI. The CDR3 has 15 amino acids. CDR3 amino acids: CASSPSDRAGYGYTF. CDR3 in DNA: TGTGCCAGCTCACCTTCGGACAGGGCCGGCTATGGCTACACCTTC.

The rearrangement uses TRBV6-2 or TRBV6-3 and TRBJ2-7; 9 nucleotides align to TRBD1. This CDR3 comprises 14 residues. Trimming at V came to 6 bases and at J to 2 bases, leaving 5 bases not matched to a gene. Germline assignment: CDR1 MNHEY and CDR2 SVGEGT. The CDR3 loop is CASSQDRGAYEQYF. The CDR3 nucleotides are TGTGCCAGCAGCCAAGACAGGGGGGCCTACGAGCAGTACTTC.

The chain carries TRBV5-6 and TRBJ1-4; tentatively, D is TRBD1 (5 bases). Germline values: CDR1 SGHDT, CDR2 YYEEEE. V lost 4 bases to trimming and J lost 4 bases, with 17 bases between them. The CDR3 has 16 amino acids. Here the CDR3 reads CASSLGGGLHNEKLFF. The CDR3 DNA follows: TGTGCCAGCAGCCTGGGGGGAGGGCTCCATAATGAAAAACTGTTTTTT.

The V and J genes are TRBV19 and TRBJ2-7; D is perhaps TRBD2 (6 bases). Germline-derived CDR1 and CDR2 are LNHDA and SQIVND (reference sequence). The V end lost 7 bases, the J end lost 2 bases, and 15 bases lay between the germline ends. This CDR3 region has 14 residues. In DNA form, the CDR3 reads TGTGCCAGTACCGGAGCGGGCATTCCCTACGAGCAGTACTTC. Residues: CASTGAGIPYEQYF. Together with reference TRBV19 and TRBJ2-7, the CDR3 gives the full variable domain: DGGITQSPKYLFRKEGQNVTLSCEQNLNHDAMYWYRQDPGQGLRLIYYSQIVNDFQKGDIAEGYSVSREKKESFPLTVTSAQKNPTAFYLCASTGAGIPYEQYFGPGTRLTVT.

The chain couples TRBV2 to TRBJ2-3; possible D gene TRBD2, 5 bases. The CDR3 is made up of 14 amino acids. Per germline, CDR1 SNHLY and CDR2 FYNNEI. V shed 7 bases and J shed 5 bases, with 16 bases lying between them. DNA of the CDR3: TGTGCCAGCATTCTAGCAGGTTCCGTAGATACGCAGTATTTT. Protein product: CASILAGSVDTQYF.

The chain joins TRBV7-9 to TRBJ2-2; D is possibly TRBD1 (5 bases). V dropped 5 bases and J dropped 0 bases, with 16 bases sitting between them. Looked up from germline, CDR1 is SEHNR and CDR2 is FQNEAQ (reference sequence). The CDR3 has 17 residues. Here the CDR3 DNA reads TGTGCCAGCAGCCGAGACAGCGCCGAATCGAACACCGGGGAGCTGTTTTTT. Translated: CASSRDSAESNTGELFF.

The CDR3, as DNA: TGTGCCACCAGCAGAGGTCGGGGTATAGGCGGGGAGCTGTTTTTT. As protein: CATSRGRGIGGELFF. The rearrangement uses TRBV15 and TRBJ2-2; D might be TRBD2 (5 bases). The CDR3 runs to 15 residues. Germline V gives CDR1 LNHNV, CDR2 YYDKDF (reference sequence). Trimming removed 1 base from V and 7 bases from J, with 13 bases in between.

By frequency in the sample, this clone is medium-sized. The chain couples TRBV5-1 to TRBJ1-5; D unresolved. The CDR3 contains 14 residues. The germline gives CDR1 SGHRS, CDR2 YFSETQ. The V and J ends lost 1 base and 3 bases respectively, with 8 bases between them. The CDR3 sequence: CASSLTPDNQPQHF. DNA for the CDR3: TGCGCCAGCAGCTTGACGCCAGACAATCAGCCCCAGCATTTT. Full variable domain (outside the CDR3, taken from reference TRBV5-1 and TRBJ1-5): KAGVTQTPRYLIKTRGQQVTLSCSPISGHRSVSWYQQTPGQGLQFLFEYFSETQRNKGNFPGRFSGRQFSNSRSEMNVSTLELGDSALYLCASSLTPDNQPQHFGDGTRLSIL.

The J gene is TRBJ1-4, the V gene TRBV29-1; 7 bases agree with TRBD1. Trimming cost V 6 bases and J 5 bases; bases outside gene matches: 9. The CDR3 contains 14 residues. The V gene's germline CDR1 is SQVTM and CDR2 ANQGSEA. CDR3 loop: CSVTAGTANEKLFF. The CDR3 DNA follows: TGCAGCGTGACCGCCGGGACAGCAAATGAAAAACTGTTTTTT.